The 3 T cell receptor beta chains reported below all come from one sample, sequenced in a study of monozygotic twins with inflammatory bowel disease. TCRdb reprocessed the 5' RACE reads and stores each CDR3 protein as one record, lacking DNA. The data show around 220,000 distinct CDR3 sequences, and the top ten clones hold 7.5% to 9.5%. Sequencing was done on a sample of blood. These receptor sequences come from a human donor with ulcerative colitis or Crohn's disease, or a healthy co-twin of an affected twin (not recorded which).

This chain uses TRBV24-1 with TRBJ2-2. Per germline, CDR1 KGHDR and CDR2 SFDVKD. The CDR3 sequence is 13 residues long. The CDR3 is CATSRTNTGELFF.

The chain is built from TRBV10-2 and TRBJ1-4; TCRdb names TRBD1, which stays unverified in the absence of DNA. This CDR3 has 13 residues. Germline V CDR1 and CDR2: WSHSY, SAAADI. CDR3 sequence: CASTGQGQEKLFF.

The chain couples TRBV20-1 to TRBJ2-1; TCRdb selects TRBD2, and the lack of DNA leaves this call unchecked. This CDR3 has 12 amino acids. Germline CDR1 DFQATT, CDR2 SNEGSKA (reference sequence). The CDR3 reads CSGLAGNGEQFF.